This T cell receptor beta chain comes out of a study of blood T cells in healthy people across ages. Overall study results and limits: It was the long-lived donors that had more naive CD4+ cells and higher diversity than aged donors.

It was with a sample-barcoded 5' primer and a J-beta primer mix that a second PCR of roughly 7 to 11 cycles was run. Through a template-switch adaptor with 12 random nucleotides, each cDNA molecule received a tag. TCRdb used MiXCR to reprocess the 5' RACE reads, holding one entry per CDR3 protein. This sample has some 640,000 distinct CDR3 sequences; around 49% occur once, and the top ten carry 25% to 35%. Per germline, CDR1 SGHAT and CDR2 FQNNGV. V lost 1 base and J lost 4, with 9 bases in between. This CDR3 spans 14 amino acids. Comment on this clonotype: The antigen is undetermined.

Sequencing was done on a sample of blood. This sequence was found in a woman in her sixties or seventies in good health. The J gene is TRBJ2-3, the V gene TRBV11-2; D gene ambiguous. CDR3 sequence (DNA): TGTGCCAGCAGCTTAGGAAGTAGGTCAGATACGCAGTATTTT. Translation: CASSLGSRSDTQYF.